The 6 T cell receptor beta chains below all came from one sample that was sequenced in a study of cytomegalovirus exposure and HLA in healthy donors. Using immunoSEQ multiplex PCR, the repertoire was profiled, and TCRdb retains in-frame clones only, with some absent. Found here are about 360,000 clones, 86% of them singletons; the top ten hold 0.65% to 0.95%. Sequences were obtained from PBMCs. The receptors here all came from a woman aged 18-30 years in good health and CMV-seronegative.

This chain joins TRBV30 and TRBJ2-7, with D possibly being TRBD1 (6 bases). Trimming took off 3 bases at V and 4 bases at J, with 16 bases between the two ends. The CDR3 runs to 14 residues. Germline V gene lookup returns CDR1 GTSNPN and CDR2 SVGIG (reference sequence). The CDR3 region is CAWSQSPRGYEQYF. For the CDR3, the DNA is TGTGCCTGGAGCCAAAGCCCCAGGGGATACGAGCAGTACTTC.

This chain connects TRBV15 to TRBJ2-5; a weak D match, TRBD1 (5 bases). This CDR3 region has 13 residues. Germline lookup yields CDR1 LNHNV and CDR2 YYDKDF (reference sequence). V was pared by 1 base and J by 9 bases, with 12 bases between. DNA for the CDR3: TGTGCCACCAGCAGAGCTGTTGGGGCGGCCCAGTACTTC. It specifies CATSRAVGAAQYF.

J is TRBJ2-2 and V is TRBV27, with 8 bases that match TRBD1. The CDR3 contains 12 residues. Germline CDR1 MNHEY, CDR2 SMNVEV (reference sequence). The CDR3 protein is CVTRGLSGELFF. The CDR3 DNA follows: TGTGTCACCAGGGGGCTATCCGGGGAGCTGTTTTTT.

V and J are TRBV10-2 and TRBJ2-7, with D maybe TRBD2 (6 bases). There are 14 residues in the CDR3. CDR1 and CDR2 (germline): WSHSY, SAAADI. V was trimmed by 2 bases and J by 4 bases, leaving 12 bases between them. The CDR3 reads CASSELRELYEQYF. CDR3 coding DNA: TGCGCCAGCAGTGAGCTTCGGGAGCTTTACGAGCAGTACTTC.

This chain links TRBV6-5 with TRBJ1-6, with a possible D match to TRBD1 (5 bases). CDR1 and CDR2 from the germline V gene are MNHEY and SVGAGI. Trimming stripped 10 bases from V and 7 bases from J, with 11 bases between. CDR3 size: 12 residues. The CDR3 DNA sequence: TGTGCCACCCGACAGCCCAATTCACCCCTCCACTTT. This codes for CATRQPNSPLHF.

The CDR3 sequence: CAIRRIGRDGEAFF. CDR3 coding DNA: TGTGCCATCAGAAGAATAGGCAGGGATGGTGAAGCTTTCTTT. The chain joins TRBV10-3 to TRBJ1-1, with D perhaps matching TRBD1 (5 bases). The CDR3 runs 14 residues. The V and J ends lost 6 bases and 7 bases respectively, with 18 bases between them. Germline CDR1 is ENHRY and CDR2 is SYGVKD.